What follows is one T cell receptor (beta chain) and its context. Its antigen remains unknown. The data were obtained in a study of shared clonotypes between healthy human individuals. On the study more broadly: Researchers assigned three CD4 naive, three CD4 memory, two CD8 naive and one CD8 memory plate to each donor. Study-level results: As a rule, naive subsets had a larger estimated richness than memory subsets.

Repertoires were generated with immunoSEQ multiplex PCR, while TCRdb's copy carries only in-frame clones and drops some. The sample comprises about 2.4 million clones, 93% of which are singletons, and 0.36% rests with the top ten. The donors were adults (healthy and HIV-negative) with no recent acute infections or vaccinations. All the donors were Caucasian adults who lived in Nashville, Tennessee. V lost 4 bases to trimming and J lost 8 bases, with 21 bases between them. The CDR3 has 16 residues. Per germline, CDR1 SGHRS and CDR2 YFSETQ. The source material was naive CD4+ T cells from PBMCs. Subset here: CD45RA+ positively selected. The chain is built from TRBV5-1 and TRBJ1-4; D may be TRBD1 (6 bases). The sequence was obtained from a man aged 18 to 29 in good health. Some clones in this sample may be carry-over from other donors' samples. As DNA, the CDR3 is TGCGCCAGCAGCCTTCGCAGAGGGGGAGGTGGCGAAAAACTGTTTTTT. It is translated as CASSLRRGGGGEKLFF.